This TCR beta chain was recorded in a study of cytomegalovirus exposure and HLA in healthy donors. Regarding the study as a whole: Most observed TCR sequences were rare, whereas some public TCRs were detected in many donors. Analysis was carried out at a later point, and it linked a missense DCLRE1C variant to TCR beta V- and J-gene trimming.

CDR1 MNHNY and CDR2 SVGAGI come from the germline V gene (reference sequence). The CDR3 loop spans 14 amino acids. Trimming cost V 6 bases and J 8 bases; bases outside gene matches: 6. Primers for the PCR totalled 60 Vbeta and 13 Jbeta. Original processing notes: A follow-up analysis tallied 65 million to 80 million unique TCR beta chains, roughly 11 million shared. TCRdb keeps only in-frame clones here, not all; method: immunoSEQ multiplex PCR. V, J and clone size reflect that table, while D and trimming were determined from the DNA. The table includes 120,000 or so clones, about 80% detected once. With respect to this clone: Antigen: not known.

The chain is built from TRBV6-6 and TRBJ1-6; TRBD1 aligns across 8 bases. The clonotype originates from a female donor in good health and CMV-seropositive. The sequenced sample consisted of PBMCs. Written as DNA, the CDR3 is TGTGCCAGCAGCATACAGGGGGGCGATTCACCCCTCCACTTT. As protein: CASSIQGGDSPLHF.